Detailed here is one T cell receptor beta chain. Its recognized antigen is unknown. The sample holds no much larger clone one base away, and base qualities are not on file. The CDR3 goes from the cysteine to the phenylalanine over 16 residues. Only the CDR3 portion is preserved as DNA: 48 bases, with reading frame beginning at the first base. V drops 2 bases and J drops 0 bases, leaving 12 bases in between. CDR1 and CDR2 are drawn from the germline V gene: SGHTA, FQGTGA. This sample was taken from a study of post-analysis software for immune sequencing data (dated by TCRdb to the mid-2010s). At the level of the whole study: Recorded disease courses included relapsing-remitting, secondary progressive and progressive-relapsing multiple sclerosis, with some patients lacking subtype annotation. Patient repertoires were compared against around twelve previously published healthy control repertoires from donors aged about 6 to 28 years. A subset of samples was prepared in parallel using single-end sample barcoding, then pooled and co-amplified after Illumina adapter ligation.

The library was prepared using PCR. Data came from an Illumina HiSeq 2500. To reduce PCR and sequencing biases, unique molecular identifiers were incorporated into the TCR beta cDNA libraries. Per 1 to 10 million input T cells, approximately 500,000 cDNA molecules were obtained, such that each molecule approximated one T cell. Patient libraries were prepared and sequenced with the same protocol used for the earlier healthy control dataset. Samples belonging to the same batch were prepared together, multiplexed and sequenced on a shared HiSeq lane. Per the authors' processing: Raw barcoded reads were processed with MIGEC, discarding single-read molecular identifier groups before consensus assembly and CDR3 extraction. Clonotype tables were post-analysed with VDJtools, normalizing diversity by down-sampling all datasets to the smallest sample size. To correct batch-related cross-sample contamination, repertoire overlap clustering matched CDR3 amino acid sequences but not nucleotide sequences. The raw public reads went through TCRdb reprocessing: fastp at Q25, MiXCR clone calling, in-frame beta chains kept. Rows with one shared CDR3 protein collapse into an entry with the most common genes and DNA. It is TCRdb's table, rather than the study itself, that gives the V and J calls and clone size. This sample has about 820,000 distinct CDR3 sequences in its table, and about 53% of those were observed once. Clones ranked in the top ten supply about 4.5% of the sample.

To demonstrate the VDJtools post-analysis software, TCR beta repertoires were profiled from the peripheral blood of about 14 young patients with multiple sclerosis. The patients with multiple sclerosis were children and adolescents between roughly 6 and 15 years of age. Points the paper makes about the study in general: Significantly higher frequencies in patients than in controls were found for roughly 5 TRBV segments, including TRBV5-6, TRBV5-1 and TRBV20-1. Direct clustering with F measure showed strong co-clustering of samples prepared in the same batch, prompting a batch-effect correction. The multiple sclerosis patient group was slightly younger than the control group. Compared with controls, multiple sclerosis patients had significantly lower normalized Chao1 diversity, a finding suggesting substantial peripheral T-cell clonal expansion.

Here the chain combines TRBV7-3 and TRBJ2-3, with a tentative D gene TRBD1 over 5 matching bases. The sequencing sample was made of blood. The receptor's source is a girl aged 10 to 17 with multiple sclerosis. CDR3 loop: CASSLERTISTDTQYF. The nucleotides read TGTGCCAGCAGCTTAGAACGGACAATCAGCACAGATACGCAGTATTTT.